The 26 T cell receptor delta chains below come from one sample, sequenced in a study of γδ T cells in repeated Plasmodium falciparum infection listed by TCRdb under 2021. Vgamma9/Vdelta2+ and Vdelta2-negative gammadelta T cell populations were flow-sorted from peripheral blood mononuclear cells for bulk TCR repertoire analysis. Library creation used multiplex PCR. Sequencer: Illumina MiSeq. TCRdb reprocessed the public reads with the caller CATT; rows with the same DNA were merged afterwards. Counted in this sample were around 89,000 delta-chain clones; around 1.4% of them appeared once. The ten largest clones add up to under 10% of the sample. Sequenced material: gamma-delta T cells from blood. These TCRs come from a pool of human donors (malaria-infected and uninfected, not separated).

This clone has only a few counts. The TCRdb protein, from a much larger clone, departs from this DNA's translation at residue 11, likely by read error; the protein shown derives from the DNA. CDR3 DNA sequence: TGTGCTCTTGGGGAAAAGGCCTTCCTACACCCAGTACTCCTTCACACCGATAAACTCATCTTT. Its translation is CALGEKAFLHPVLLHTDKLIF. The gene calls are TRDV1 and TRDJ1, with 9 bases identical to TRDD2. Because TCRdb records no J gene, it was assigned here through a match of the DNA to germline. J lost 0 bases, V lost 2 bases, and 19 bases had no gene match. Germline-derived CDR1 and CDR2 are TSWWSYY and QGS. This CDR3 region has 21 residues.

About this clone itself: Given a far larger clone just one base away, this is likely a sequencing read error. This sample includes further DNA sequences coding for the same CDR3. The chain employs TRDV1 and TRDJ1; 11 bases fit TRDD3. The J gene is not listed in TCRdb, so it was assigned here from a DNA match to germline. V gave up 6 bases and J gave up 2 bases; unmatched junction bases: 17. Germline CDR1 TSWWSYY, CDR2 QGS. The CDR3 runs to 19 residues. CDR3 protein: CALGEPLPQLGDTTDKLIF. CDR3 sequence (DNA): TGTGCTCTTGGAGAGCCTCTACCCCAATTGGGGGATACGACCGATAAACTCATCTTT.

The sample holds a few counts of this clone. A far more abundant clone sits one base away, making this likely a read error. Other DNA sequences of this sample code for an identical CDR3. The CDR3: CALGELREPGDKLIF. The CDR3 nucleotides are TGTGCTCTTGGGGAGCTAAGAGAACCTGGCGATAAACTCATCTTT. This rearrangement joins TRDV1 to TRDJ1; D is ambiguous. CDR3 length: 15 amino acids. The V gene's germline CDR1 is TSWWSYY and CDR2 QGS. The germline V and J ends were trimmed by 3 bases and 4 bases, with 15 bases remaining between them.

Details on this clone: The likely explanation is a read error, given a far larger clone one base away. The same CDR3 arises from other DNA sequences in this sample as well. The chain has TRDV1 and TRDJ2; 7 bases are shared with TRDD3. Germline matching of the DNA provided the J gene here, since TCRdb leaves it blank. The CDR3 extends over 23 amino acids. CDR1 is TSWWSYY, CDR2 QGS, per germline. V shed 2 bases, J shed 2 bases, and the junction held 26 bases outside the gene matches. The CDR3: CALGERYLGFRLRIRSLTAQLFF. The CDR3 nucleotides are TGTGCTCTTGGGGAAAGGTACCTAGGTTTTCGCCTTCGGATACGATCCTTGACAGCACAACTCTTCTTT.

This clone was picked up many times. The chain uses TRDV1 and TRDJ1; 7 positions match TRDD3. The J gene is absent in TCRdb and was assigned here via DNA matching to germline. CDR1 and CDR2 (germline): TSWWSYY, QGS. V shed 1 base, J shed 3 bases, and the junction held 26 bases outside the gene matches. The CDR3 has 22 residues. CDR3 amino acids: CALGEPFDLRGVTGAQSDKLIF. DNA for the CDR3: TGTGCTCTTGGGGAACCCTTCGACCTACGAGGGGTTACTGGGGCCCAGTCCGATAAACTCATCTTT.

This clone was found many times. The chain carries TRDV1 and TRDJ1, with D possibly matching TRDD3 (5 bases). Because TCRdb records no J gene, it was assigned here through a match of the DNA to germline. CDR3 size: 16 residues. Trimming cost V 1 base and J 2 bases, with 14 bases left between them. Germline assignment: CDR1 TSWWSYY and CDR2 QGS. CDR3 sequence reads: CALGEPPKDTTDKLIF. CDR3 sequence (DNA): TGTGCTCTTGGGGAACCCCCCAAAGATACAACCGATAAACTCATCTTT.

Many counts were recorded for this clone. This chain joins TRDV3 and TRDJ1; D gene unclear. V shed 1 base and J shed 0 bases, with 18 bases lying between them. CDR1 and CDR2 (germline): TVYSNPD, GDNSRS (reference sequence). The CDR3 totals 16 residues. This CDR3 reads CAFTLLVPPNTDKLIF. The CDR3 nucleotides read TGTGCCTTTACTCTCCTTGTTCCCCCCAACACCGATAAACTCATCTTT.

This clone has a handful of counts. TCRdb pairs this DNA with a much larger clone's protein that differs at residue 11, likely a read error; the protein shown was translated from the DNA. The chain is built from TRDV2 and TRDJ1; 9 bases agree with TRDD3. TCRdb records no J gene; here it was assigned by comparing the DNA to germline. In germline, CDR1 is GEAIGNYY, CDR2 EKD. The trim removed 2 bases at V and 0 bases at J, leaving 9 bases unmatched. This CDR3 has 17 residues. The CDR3 DNA reads as TGTGCCTGTGACAGGTTACTGGGGGAAAAAGACACCGATAAACTCATCTTT. It is translated as CACDRLLGEKDTDKLIF.

This clone was counted a few times. A far larger clone lies a single base away; this is likely a read error. This CDR3 is also generated by other DNA sequences in the sample. The chain has TRDV1 and TRDJ1; D might be TRDD2 (9 bases). Here the J gene came from matching the DNA to germline, since TCRdb omits it. The CDR3 runs to 20 residues. The V and J ends lost 4 bases and 0 bases respectively, with 27 bases between them. Germline CDR1 reads TSWWSYY; CDR2 reads QGS. The CDR3 reads CALGVSFLPYWGEYTDKLIF. The CDR3 coding sequence is TGTGCTCTTGGGGTATCCTTCCTACCATACTGGGGGGAGTACACCGATAAACTCATCTTT.

This clone was seen repeatedly, ten times or more. The mismatch at residue 15 between this DNA's translation and the TCRdb protein of a much larger clone likely reflects a read error; the protein shown is translated from the DNA. CDR3 bases: TGTGCCTGTGACACTGTAGTCTCCTTGGACCCCGACACCGATAGACTCATCTTT. It codes for CACDTVVSLDPDTDRLIF. The chain recombines TRDV2 with TRDJ1; D unclear. TCRdb does not report a J gene; here it was assigned by matching the DNA to germline references. The germline V gene has CDR1 GEAIGNYY and CDR2 EKD. The CDR3 is 18 amino acids.

This clone was detected many times. V gene TRDV1 combines with J gene TRDJ1; TRDD3 matches at 7 bases. The CDR3 is 21 residues long. Trimming at V came to 2 bases and at J to 0 bases, leaving 21 bases not matched to a gene. Germline CDR1 reads TSWWSYY; CDR2 reads QGS. CDR3 nucleotide sequence: TGTGCTCTTGGGGAAGGGGTCCATCCTGCCTGCAACTGGGGAGACACCGATAAACTCATCTTT. Residues: CALGEGVHPACNWGDTDKLIF.

The J gene is TRDJ3, the V gene TRDV2; possibly TRDD3 for D (6 bases). The J gene, missing from TCRdb, was assigned here through DNA to germline matching. CDR3 length equals 21 residues. Germline V gene sequence: CDR1 GEAIGNYY, CDR2 EKD. Trimming took off 0 bases at V and 0 bases at J, with 20 bases between the two ends. For the CDR3, the DNA is TGTGCCTGTGACACCGTTGGGAGGACTGGGTTCAGCTCCTGGGACACCCGACAGATGTTTTTC. Protein product: CACDTVGRTGFSSWDTRQMFF.

At least ten counts were recorded for this clone. The chain carries TRDV1 and TRDJ2, with TRDD3 as a possible D gene (5 bases). Looked up from germline, CDR1 is TSWWSYY and CDR2 is QGS. The CDR3 totals 17 residues. Trimming took off 4 bases at V and 0 bases at J, with 15 bases between the two ends. CDR3 residues: CALGGTRGVALTAQLFF. The CDR3 coding sequence is TGTGCTCTTGGGGGAACTAGGGGGGTCGCTTTGACAGCACAACTCTTCTTT.

In its sample, this clone was seen a few times. The protein given by TCRdb reflects a much larger clone and differs at residue 13 from this DNA's translation, likely from a read error; the protein shown is the DNA's translation. The V gene is listed as TRDV1; no J gene was called. This CDR3 contains 14 residues. Germline V gives CDR1 TSWWSYY, CDR2 QGS. DNA for the CDR3: TGTGCTCTTGGGAACACGGGGTACACCGATAAACTCACCTTT. It yields the protein CALGNTGYTDKLTF.

With respect to this clone: The protein TCRdb gives is from a much larger clone and does not agree with this DNA's translation at residue 7, likely a read error; the protein shown here comes from the DNA. The V gene is TRDV1, the J gene TRDJ1, with 11 bases that match TRDD3. As TCRdb names no J gene, one was assigned here on the basis of a DNA match to germline. J was trimmed by 0 bases and V by 5 bases; bases with no gene match: 20. CDR1 and CDR2 (germline): TSWWSYY, QGS. CDR3 length: 21 amino acids. CDR3 sequence reads: CALGNTAILRPGGYYTDKLIF. CDR3 DNA sequence: TGTGCTCTTGGGAACACCGCAATTCTCCGCCCTGGGGGATACTACACCGATAAACTCATCTTT.

The sample holds many counts of this clone. The V and J genes are TRDV1 and TRDJ1, with 9 positions matching TRDD3. V dropped 1 base and J dropped 7; count of bases not matched to a gene: 13. CDR1 is TSWWSYY, CDR2 QGS, per germline. The CDR3 length is 17 residues. The DNA of the CDR3 is TGTGCTCTTGGGGAACGGGGGGGATACTCCATAATTGGTAAACTCATCTTT. This sequence encodes CALGERGGYSIIGKLIF.

This clone was found a few times. This DNA's translation and the protein TCRdb lists, from a much larger clone, do not match at residue 13, likely due to a read error; the protein shown is translated from the DNA. The chain carries TRDV2 and TRDJ3, with D tentatively TRDD3 (5 bases). The J gene, missing from TCRdb, was assigned here through DNA to germline matching. CDR3 length equals 18 residues. The germline gives CDR1 GEAIGNYY, CDR2 EKD. This chain's CDR3 is CACDTVLYSSWDARQMFF. DNA of the CDR3: TGTGCCTGTGACACCGTACTGTACTCCTCCTGGGACGCCCGACAGATGTTTTTC.

This clone has a handful of counts. This likely traces to a read error, being one base from a far larger clone. The same CDR3 is also encoded by other DNA sequences in this sample. The rearrangement links TRDV1 to TRDJ1, with 7 positions matching TRDD3. The J gene was not available in TCRdb and was assigned here by matching the DNA to germline segments. Per the germline V gene, CDR1 is TSWWSYY and CDR2 is QGS. CDR3 length: 21 amino acids. V was pared by 0 bases and J by 0 bases, with 19 bases of the junction left unmatched. The CDR3 is CALGELVPPRGCGIHTDKLIF. CDR3 in DNA: TGTGCTCTTGGGGAACTTGTACCCCCCCGGGGGTGTGGGATACACACCGATAAACTCATCTTT.

Of note for this clone: The TCRdb record carries a much larger clone's protein, which differs from this DNA's translation at residue 4; a read error is the likely cause, and the protein listed here is the DNA translation. The genes are TRDV2 and TRDJ3, with 8 positions matching TRDD3. TCRdb lists no J gene, so it was determined here by aligning the DNA to germline. From germline, CDR1 is GEAIGNYY and CDR2 EKD. The CDR3 is made up of 16 amino acids. The CDR3 DNA follows: TGTGCCTGTGTCACCTGGGGGACCTGGGACACCCGACAGATGTTTTTC. Translated, it gives CACVTWGTWDTRQMFF.

A note on this clone: This DNA translates differently at residue 13 from the TCRdb protein, which is that of a much larger clone; a read error is likely, and the protein shown is the DNA's own translation. This sequence joins TRDV2 and TRDJ1; D unclear. Because TCRdb records no J gene, it was assigned here through a match of the DNA to germline. The V gene lost 0 bases and the J gene lost 10 bases, with 23 bases spanning the gap. Germline lookup yields CDR1 GEAIGNYY and CDR2 EKD. The CDR3 contains 16 residues. In DNA form, the CDR3 reads TGTGCCTGTGACACCGTGACAGGTGTGCCTAGAACAAGACTCATCTTT. Protein product: CACDTVTGVPRTRLIF.

This clone showed up just a few times. For this DNA, TCRdb reports the protein of a much larger clone, which diverges at residue 9, most likely from a read error; the protein presented here is translated directly from the DNA. The J gene is TRDJ3, the V gene TRDV2; TRDD3 matches 7 bases. No J gene is reported in TCRdb; it was inferred here by comparing the DNA with germline. Germline CDR1 GEAIGNYY, CDR2 EKD. The trim removed 3 bases at V and 9 bases at J, leaving 7 bases unmatched. The CDR3 is 15 residues long. The CDR3 loop is CACDLVGDGTRQMFF. The CDR3, as DNA: TGTGCCTGTGACCTTGTGGGGGACGGCACCCGACAGATGTTTTTC.

This clone was counted only a few times. TCRdb has a much larger clone's protein, which differs at residue 13 from the translation of this DNA, likely because of a read error; what is shown is the protein translated from the DNA. This chain joins TRDV1 and TRDJ3, with 10 bases identical to TRDD3. This CDR3 spans 24 amino acids. V gave up 1 base and J gave up 3 bases; unmatched junction bases: 21. Germline V gene sequence: CDR1 TSWWSYY, CDR2 QGS. As DNA, the CDR3 is TGTGCTCTTGGGGAACGCCGCCCCATGGACTGGGGGATGCGCTTCGGCTGGGACACCCGACAGATGTTTTTC. It is translated as CALGERRPMDWGMRFGWDTRQMFF.

This clone was seen many times. Other DNA sequences of this sample code for an identical CDR3. CDR3 residues: CALGAFFPLTGGYGYTDKLIF. The DNA for the CDR3 is TGTGCTCTTGGGGCCTTCTTCCCCCTTACTGGGGGATACGGGTACACCGATAAACTCATCTTT. The chain is built from TRDV1 and TRDJ1; 13 bases align to TRDD3. V gave up 4 bases and J gave up 0 bases; unmatched junction bases: 17. The germline V gene encodes CDR1 TSWWSYY and CDR2 QGS. The CDR3 sequence is 21 residues long.

The table lists this clone with a few counts. A read error is likely here: a far larger clone is one base away. The V gene is TRDV1, the J gene TRDJ1, with 8 bases identical to TRDD3. TCRdb gives no J gene; it was assigned here by matching the DNA to germline. The ends lost 0 bases at V and 0 bases at J; junction bases unmatched: 18. The CDR3 covers 21 residues. CDR1 is TSWWSYY and CDR2 is QGS in the germline V gene. CDR3 nucleotide sequence: TGTGCTCTTGGGGAACTCTCCTACGATCGCTGGGGGACGACCTACACCGATAAACTCATCTTT. Its protein is CALGELSYDRWGTTYTDKLIF.

This clone was picked up many times. The CDR3 spells CALGDLPMMTGGRTAQLFF. CDR3 DNA sequence: TGTGCTCTTGGGGACCTTCCTATGATGACTGGGGGAAGGACAGCACAACTCTTCTTT. V and J are TRDV1 and TRDJ2; a weak D match, TRDD3 (9 bases). This CDR3 contains 19 residues. CDR1 and CDR2 (germline): TSWWSYY, QGS. Trimming took 3 bases from V and 4 from J, leaving 24 bases between them.

This clone was counted many times. One base separates it from a far larger clone, so it is likely a read error. Other DNA sequences in the same sample also yield this CDR3. This chain links TRDV1 with TRDJ1; D could derive from TRDD2 or TRDD3 (8 bases each). The V and J ends lost 0 bases and 0 bases respectively, with 32 bases between them. The germline CDR1 and CDR2 sequences are TSWWSYY and QGS. CDR3 length: 23 amino acids. In DNA, the CDR3 is TGTGCTCTTGGGGAACTTCAGGACTTCCTACTAACGTACTGGGGGGTGTACACCGATAAACTCATCTTT. This encodes CALGELQDFLLTYWGVYTDKLIF.